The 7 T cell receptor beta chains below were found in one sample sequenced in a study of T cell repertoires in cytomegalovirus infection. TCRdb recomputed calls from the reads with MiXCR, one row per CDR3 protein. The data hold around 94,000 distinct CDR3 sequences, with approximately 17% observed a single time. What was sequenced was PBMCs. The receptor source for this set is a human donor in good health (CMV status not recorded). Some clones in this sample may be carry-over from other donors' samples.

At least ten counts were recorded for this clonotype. CDR3: CASSPRGGGGTEAFF. CDR3 coding DNA: TGTGCCAGCAGCCCCAGGGGGGGTGGGGGCACTGAAGCTTTCTTT. The chain joins TRBV7-2 to TRBJ1-1, with 7 bases identical to TRBD1. Trimming removed 5 bases from V and 4 bases from J; junction bases left unmatched: 10. Germline V CDR1 and CDR2: SGHTA, FQGNSA. The CDR3 has 15 residues.

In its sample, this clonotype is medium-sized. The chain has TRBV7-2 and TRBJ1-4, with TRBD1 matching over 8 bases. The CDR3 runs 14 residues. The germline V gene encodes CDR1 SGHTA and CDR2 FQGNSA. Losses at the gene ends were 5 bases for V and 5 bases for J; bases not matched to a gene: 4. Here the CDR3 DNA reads TGTGCCAGCAGCGGTCGACAGGGGAATGAAAAACTGTTTTTT. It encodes CASSGRQGNEKLFF.

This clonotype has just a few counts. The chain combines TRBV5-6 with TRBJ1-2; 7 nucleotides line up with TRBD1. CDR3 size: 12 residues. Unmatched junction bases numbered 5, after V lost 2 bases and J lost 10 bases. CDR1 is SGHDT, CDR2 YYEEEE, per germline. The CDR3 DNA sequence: TGTGCCAGCAGCTTTGACAGGGTAGACTACACCTTC. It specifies CASSFDRVDYTF.

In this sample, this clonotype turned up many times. The CDR3 sequence is CASSKRTGEAFF. CDR3 in DNA: TGTGCCAGCAGCAAACGGACAGGAGAAGCTTTCTTT. This rearrangement joins TRBV7-2 to TRBJ1-1, with 7 bases lining up with TRBD1. The germline CDR1 and CDR2 sequences are SGHTA and FQGNSA. Unmatched junction bases numbered 5, after V lost 5 bases and J lost 8 bases. CDR3 length equals 12 residues.

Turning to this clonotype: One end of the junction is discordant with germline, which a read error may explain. This CDR3 reads CSSSYSSRGASTEAFF. In nucleotides, the CDR3 is TGTTCCAGCAGTTACTCTTCCCGAGGGGCTAGCACTGAAGCTTTCTTT. The chain employs TRBV6-2 or TRBV6-3 and TRBJ1-1, with D possibly matching TRBD1 (5 bases). This CDR3 has 16 residues. Germline CDR1 and CDR2: MNHEY and SVGEGT.

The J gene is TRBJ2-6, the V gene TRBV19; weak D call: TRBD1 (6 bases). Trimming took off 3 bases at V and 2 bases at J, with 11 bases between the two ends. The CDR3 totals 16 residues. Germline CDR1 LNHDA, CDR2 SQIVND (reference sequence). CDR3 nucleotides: TGTGCCAGTAGTATTAACGCAGGGGCTGGGGCCAACGTCCTGACTTTC. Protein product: CASSINAGAGANVLTF.

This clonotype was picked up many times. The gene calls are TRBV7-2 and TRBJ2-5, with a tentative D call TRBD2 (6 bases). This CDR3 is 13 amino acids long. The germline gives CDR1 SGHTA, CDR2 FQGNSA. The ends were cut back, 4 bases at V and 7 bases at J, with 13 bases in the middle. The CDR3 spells CASSWDSPGTQYF. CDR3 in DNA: TGTGCCAGCAGCTGGGACTCCCCGGGGACCCAGTACTTC.